This is a list of T cell receptor beta chains from one sample in a study of blood T cell repertoires in COVID-19. Method: immunoSEQ multiplex PCR; TCRdb's copy keeps in-frame clones and lacks some. The data contain about 100,000 clones, roughly 92% of them singletons. Specimen: peripheral blood. The receptors were gathered from a man aged 70-80 years with acute or convalescent COVID-19. The CDR3 runs from the conserved cysteine through the conserved F or W. D genes are given only for firm matches. Not every row has a clone size; where given, it reads once, few, many or a size class.

J: TRBJ2-2; V: TRBV5-1; D: -; size: -; DNA: TGCGCCAGCTATAATCGGGAGAACACCGGGGAGCTGTTTTTT; CDR3: CASYNRENTGELFF
J: TRBJ2-2; V: TRBV5-8; D: -; size: -; DNA: TGTGCCAGCAGCTCACGCACTACCAACACCGGGGAGCTGTTTTTT; CDR3: CASSSRTTNTGELFF
J: TRBJ2-7; V: TRBV29-1; D: TRBD1; size: once; DNA: TGCAGCGCTGAAGACAGGGAAAAGGGCTACGAGCAGTACTTC; CDR3: CSAEDREKGYEQYF
J: TRBJ1-2; V: TRBV11-3; D: TRBD1; size: -; DNA: TGTGCCAGCAACTCCGGGACAGCTCCTTATGGCTACACCTTC; CDR3: CASNSGTAPYGYTF
J: TRBJ2-7; V: TRBV7-9; D: -; size: -; DNA: TGTGCCAGCAGCTTAGAAGGGGTATGGGGACTGAGCTCCTACGAGCAGTACTTC; CDR3: CASSLEGVWGLSSYEQYF
J: TRBJ2-1; V: TRBV5-1; D: -; size: -; DNA: TGCGCCAGCAGCTCGCTGGACGGGAGCTCCTACAATGAGCAGTTCTTC; CDR3: CASSSLDGSSYNEQFF
J: TRBJ1-5; V: TRBV7-9; D: TRBD1; size: -; DNA: TGTGCCAGCTCCCCCCGTGGGGACAGGGATCAGCCCCAGCATTTT; CDR3: CASSPRGDRDQPQHF
J: TRBJ1-6; V: TRBV19; D: -; size: -; DNA: TGTGCCAGTAGTATTGGGAGCTCCTATAATTCACCCCTCCACTTT; CDR3: CASSIGSSYNSPLHF
J: TRBJ2-5; V: TRBV27; D: TRBD1; size: -; DNA: TGTGCCAGCAGCTCCAGTACAGGGGGTCGAGAGACCCAGTACTTC; CDR3: CASSSSTGGRETQYF
J: TRBJ2-7; V: TRBV5-1; D: TRBD2; size: -; DNA: TGCGCCAGCAGCCCGGGACTAGCGGGGACCTTCGAGCAGTACTTC; CDR3: CASSPGLAGTFEQYF
J: TRBJ2-1; V: TRBV21-1; D: -; size: once; DNA: TGTGCCAGCAGCAATTCCGACAGGGGGCCGTTCTTC; CDR3: CASSNSDRGPFF
J: TRBJ1-2; V: TRBV21-1; D: -; size: -; DNA: TGTGCCAGCAGCAAAAACAGGGGGGACTATGGCTACACCTTC; CDR3: CASSKNRGDYGYTF
J: TRBJ2-5; V: TRBV6-6; D: -; size: -; DNA: TGTGCCAGCAGTTCTAAAGAGACCCAGTACTTC; CDR3: CASSSKETQYF
J: TRBJ1-2; V: TRBV11-2; D: TRBD1; size: few; DNA: TGTGCCAGTTGGGGGGGACAGGGGTCAAATAACTATGGCTACACCTTC; CDR3: CASWGGQGSNNYGYTF
J: TRBJ2-7; V: TRBV4-1; D: -; size: -; DNA: TGCGCCAGCAGCCAAGAAACTAACTCCTACGAGCAGTACTTC; CDR3: CASSQETNSYEQYF
J: TRBJ2-2; V: TRBV19; D: TRBD2; size: -; DNA: TGTGCCAGTAGTTCCCGACTAGCGCCCAACACCGGGGAGCTGTTTTTT; CDR3: CASSSRLAPNTGELFF
J: TRBJ1-2; V: TRBV6-5; D: -; size: few; DNA: TGTGCCAGCAGCCGCGGGCCCCACTATGGCTACACCTTC; CDR3: CASSRGPHYGYTF
J: TRBJ2-7; V: TRBV6-4; D: -; size: few; DNA: TGTGCCAGCAATAACGAAGTGAGGCGATCCTACGAGCAGTACTTC; CDR3: CASNNEVRRSYEQYF
J: TRBJ2-1; V: TRBV9; D: -; size: -; DNA: TGTGCCAGCAGCGCGGGAGTCGGGGAGCAGTTCTTC; CDR3: CASSAGVGEQFF
J: TRBJ1-2; V: TRBV7-6; D: -; size: -; DNA: TGTGCCAGCGGAGTCGGAGGTGGCTACACCTTC; CDR3: CASGVGGGYTF
J: TRBJ1-4; V: TRBV18; D: -; size: -; DNA: TGTGCCAGCTCACCTGACAGTGTCGCAGGAAAACTGTTTTTT; CDR3: CASSPDSVAGKLFF
J: TRBJ1-5; V: TRBV27; D: -; size: -; DNA: TGTGCCAGCAGTCCCACTACCGAGACAGGAATTAGCAATCAGCCCCAGCATTTT; CDR3: CASSPTTETGISNQPQHF
J: TRBJ2-3; V: TRBV7-9; D: -; size: -; DNA: TGTGCCAGCAGCTTAGTTTACGGGGGAACAGATACGCAGTATTTT; CDR3: CASSLVYGGTDTQYF
J: TRBJ2-3; V: TRBV7-3; D: TRBD2; size: -; DNA: TGTGCCAGCAGCCCACGGGGGGGATCCACAGATACGCAGTATTTT; CDR3: CASSPRGGSTDTQYF
J: TRBJ1-5; V: TRBV6-5; D: -; size: once; DNA: TGTGCCAGCAGTTACCGGAGTGAGGGTGGACAGCCCCAGCATTTT; CDR3: CASSYRSEGGQPQHF
J: TRBJ2-2; V: TRBV7-9; D: TRBD1; size: -; DNA: TGTGCCAGCAGCTTGGGACAGGGAATAGGTGGGACCGGGGAGCTGTTTTTT; CDR3: CASSLGQGIGGTGELFF
J: TRBJ1-4; V: TRBV3-1/TRBV3-2; D: -; size: -; DNA: TGTGCCAGCAGCCAAGGCAACAGGGAGGGAAAACTGTTTTTT; CDR3: CASSQGNREGKLFF
J: TRBJ1-5; V: TRBV6-2/TRBV6-3; D: TRBD1; size: -; DNA: TGTGCCAGCAGTTACACGTTTTTGGGGACAGCTTATAGCAATCAGCCCCAGCATTTT; CDR3: CASSYTFLGTAYSNQPQHF
J: TRBJ1-3; V: TRBV27; D: -; size: -; DNA: TGTGCCAGCTCTCCCCTGGGGAGGGCTGGAAACACCATATATTTT; CDR3: CASSPLGRAGNTIYF
J: TRBJ1-3; V: TRBV5-5; D: -; size: -; DNA: TGTGCCAGCAGCTTGCACTATCCGGGGAATGGAAACACCATATATTTT; CDR3: CASSLHYPGNGNTIYF
J: TRBJ2-7; V: TRBV2; D: -; size: few; DNA: TGTGCCAGCAGTGAATGGTTGGTACTTCTTACCTACGAGCAGTACTTC; CDR3: CASSEWLVLLTYEQYF
J: TRBJ2-5; V: TRBV5-1; D: -; size: -; DNA: TGCGCCAGCAGCTTGGGGCAGCAAGAGACCCAGTACTTC; CDR3: CASSLGQQETQYF
J: TRBJ1-2; V: TRBV2; D: TRBD1; size: -; DNA: TGTGCCAGCAGACCTAACAGGGGGCGAGATGGCTACACCTTC; CDR3: CASRPNRGRDGYTF
J: TRBJ2-1; V: TRBV6-2/TRBV6-3; D: -; size: -; DNA: TGTGCCAGCAGTTACTCGCGGAACAATGAGCAGTTCTTC; CDR3: CASSYSRNNEQFF
J: TRBJ1-5; V: TRBV5-1; D: TRBD1; size: -; DNA: TGCGCCAGCCGGTCCGGGACAGGGGGCAATCAGCCCCAGCATTTT; CDR3: CASRSGTGGNQPQHF
J: TRBJ1-6; V: TRBV6-4; D: -; size: -; DNA: TGTGCCAGCAGTGACTCGGCAGGTTATAATTCACCCCTCCACTTT; CDR3: CASSDSAGYNSPLHF
J: TRBJ1-1; V: TRBV6-5; D: TRBD1; size: -; DNA: TGTGCCAGCAGTTACCGGCATCAGGGGGCACCTGAAGCTTTCTTT; CDR3: CASSYRHQGAPEAFF
J: TRBJ1-1; V: TRBV28; D: -; size: -; DNA: TGTGCCAGCAGTTTCCGGGTTCGAGGTACTGAAGCTTTCTTT; CDR3: CASSFRVRGTEAFF
J: TRBJ1-5; V: TRBV4-1; D: -; size: few; DNA: TGCGCCAGCAGCCAAGGGACAACCTATCAGCCCCAGCATTTT; CDR3: CASSQGTTYQPQHF
J: TRBJ1-6; V: TRBV19; D: TRBD1; size: -; DNA: TGTGCCAGTAGTATAACAGGGGCCAATTCACCCCTCCACTTT; CDR3: CASSITGANSPLHF
J: TRBJ1-2; V: TRBV4-3; D: TRBD1; size: -; DNA: TGCGCCAGCAGCGCGCGACAGGGAATCTTCTATGGCTACACCTTC; CDR3: CASSARQGIFYGYTF
J: TRBJ2-6; V: TRBV4-1; D: -; size: once; DNA: TGCGCCAGCAGCCAAGCTTCTGGGGCCAACGTCCTGACTTTC; CDR3: CASSQASGANVLTF
J: TRBJ1-1; V: TRBV7-8; D: TRBD1; size: -; DNA: TGTGCCAGCAGCTTAGGAGGGGCAGGGGGGTACACTGAAGCTTTCTTT; CDR3: CASSLGGAGGYTEAFF
J: TRBJ2-2; V: TRBV12-5; D: TRBD1; size: once; DNA: TGTGCTAGTGGTTTCGACACAGGGGCCACCGGGGAGCTGTTTTTT; CDR3: CASGFDTGATGELFF
J: TRBJ1-1; V: TRBV10-1; D: -; size: -; DNA: TGCGCCAGCAGTGACCCGGGGGGGAACACTGAAGCTTTCTTT; CDR3: CASSDPGGNTEAFF
J: TRBJ1-1; V: TRBV9; D: TRBD1; size: -; DNA: TGTGCCAGCAGCCCGCGGACAGGAAGTTTCACTGAAGCTTTCTTT; CDR3: CASSPRTGSFTEAFF
J: TRBJ2-7; V: TRBV5-1; D: TRBD1; size: -; DNA: TGCGCCAGCAGCCCGCAACAGGGGGTCTCCTACGAGCAGTACTTC; CDR3: CASSPQQGVSYEQYF